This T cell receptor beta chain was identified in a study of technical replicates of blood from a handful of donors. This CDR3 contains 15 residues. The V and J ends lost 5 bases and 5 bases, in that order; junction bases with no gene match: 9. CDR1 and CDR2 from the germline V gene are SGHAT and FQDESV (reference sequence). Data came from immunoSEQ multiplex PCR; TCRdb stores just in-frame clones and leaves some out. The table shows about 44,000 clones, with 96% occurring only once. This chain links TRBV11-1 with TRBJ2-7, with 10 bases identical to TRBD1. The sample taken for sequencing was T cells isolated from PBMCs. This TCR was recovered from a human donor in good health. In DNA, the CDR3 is TGTGCCAGCAGCGTGGGACAGGGGCTGGTCAACGAGCAGTACTTC. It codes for CASSVGQGLVNEQYF.